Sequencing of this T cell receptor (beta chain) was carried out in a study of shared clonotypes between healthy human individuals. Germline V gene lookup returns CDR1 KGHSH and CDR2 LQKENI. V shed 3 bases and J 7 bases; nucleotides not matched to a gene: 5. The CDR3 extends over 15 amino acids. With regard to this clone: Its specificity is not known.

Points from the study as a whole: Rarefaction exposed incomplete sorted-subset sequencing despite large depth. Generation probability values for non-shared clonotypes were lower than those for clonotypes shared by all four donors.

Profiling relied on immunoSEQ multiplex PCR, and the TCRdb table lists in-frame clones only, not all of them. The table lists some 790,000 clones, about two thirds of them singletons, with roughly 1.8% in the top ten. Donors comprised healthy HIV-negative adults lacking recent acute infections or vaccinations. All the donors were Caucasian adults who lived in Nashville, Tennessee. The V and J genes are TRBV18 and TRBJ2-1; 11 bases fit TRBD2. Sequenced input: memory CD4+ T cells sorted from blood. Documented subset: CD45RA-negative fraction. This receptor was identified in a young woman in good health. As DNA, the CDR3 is TGTGCCAGCTCACCGACTAGCGGGATTTCGAATGAGCAGTTCTTC. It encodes CASSPTSGISNEQFF.